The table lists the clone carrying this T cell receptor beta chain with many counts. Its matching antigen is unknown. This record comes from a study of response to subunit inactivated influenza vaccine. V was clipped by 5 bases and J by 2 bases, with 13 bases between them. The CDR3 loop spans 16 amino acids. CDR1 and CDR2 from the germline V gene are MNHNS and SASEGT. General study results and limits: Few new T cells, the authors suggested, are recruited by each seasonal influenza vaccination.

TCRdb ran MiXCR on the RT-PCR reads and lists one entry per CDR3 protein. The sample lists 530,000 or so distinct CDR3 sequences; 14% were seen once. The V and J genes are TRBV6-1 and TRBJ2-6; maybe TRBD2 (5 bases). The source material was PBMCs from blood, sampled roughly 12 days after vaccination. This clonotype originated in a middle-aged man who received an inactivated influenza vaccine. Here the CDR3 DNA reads TGTGCCAGCAGTAAGGAGGTTGGGACTGGGGCCAACGTCCTGACTTTC. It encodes CASSKEVGTGANVLTF.